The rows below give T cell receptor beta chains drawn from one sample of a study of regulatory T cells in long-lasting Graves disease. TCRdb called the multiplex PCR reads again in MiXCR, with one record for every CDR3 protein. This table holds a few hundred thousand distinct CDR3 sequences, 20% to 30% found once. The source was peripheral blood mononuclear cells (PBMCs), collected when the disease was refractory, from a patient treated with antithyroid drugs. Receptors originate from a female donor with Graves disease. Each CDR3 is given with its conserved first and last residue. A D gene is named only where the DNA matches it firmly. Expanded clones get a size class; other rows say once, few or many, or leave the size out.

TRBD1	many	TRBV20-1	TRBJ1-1	CSARTGAKNTEAFF	TGCAGTGCTCGGACAGGGGCGAAGAACACTGAAGCTTTCTTT
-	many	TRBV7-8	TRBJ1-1	CASSVQIPAGTEAFF	TGTGCCAGCAGCGTCCAGATCCCGGCGGGAACTGAAGCTTTCTTT
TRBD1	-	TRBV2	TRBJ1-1	CASSGQGQGITEAFF	TGTGCCAGCAGTGGACAGGGACAGGGGATCACTGAAGCTTTCTTT
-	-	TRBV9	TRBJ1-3	CASSVGRRTSGNTIYF	TGTGCCAGCAGCGTAGGGCGACGAACCTCTGGAAACACCATATATTTT
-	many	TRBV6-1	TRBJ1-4	CASRPRQELEEKLFF	TGTGCCAGCAGGCCGCGACAGGAACTTGAAGAAAAACTGTTTTTT
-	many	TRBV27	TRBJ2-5	CASSPQPPPSETQYF	TGTGCCAGCAGTCCCCAACCCCCCCCCTCAGAGACCCAGTACTTC
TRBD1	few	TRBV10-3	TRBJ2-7	CAISEGQGAPYEQYF	TGTGCCATCAGTGAGGGGCAGGGGGCCCCCTACGAGCAGTACTTC
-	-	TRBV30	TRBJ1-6	CAWSKRQGSTPLHF	TGTGCCTGGAGTAAGCGGCAGGGTTCGACACCCCTCCACTTT
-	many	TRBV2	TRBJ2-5	CASSEFRGSQETQYF	TGTGCCAGCAGTGAATTCAGGGGATCTCAAGAGACCCAGTACTTC
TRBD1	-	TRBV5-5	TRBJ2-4	CASSLVGQGAHIQYF	TGTGCCAGCAGCTTGGTGGGACAGGGGGCGCATATTCAGTACTTC
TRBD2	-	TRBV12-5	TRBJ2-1	CASGLGGRAYNEQFF	TGTGCTAGTGGTTTGGGCGGGAGGGCCTACAATGAGCAGTTCTTC
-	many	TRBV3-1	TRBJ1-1	CASSQDTGGTEAFF	TGTGCCAGCAGCCAAGATACGGGGGGCACTGAAGCTTTCTTT
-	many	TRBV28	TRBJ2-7	CASSYDTRGIYEQYF	TGTGCCAGCAGTTACGACACAAGGGGAATCTACGAGCAGTACTTC
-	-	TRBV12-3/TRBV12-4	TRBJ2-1	CASSLGSDSSYREQFF	TGTGCCAGCAGTTTAGGGTCTGATAGTTCTTATCGTGAGCAGTTCTTC
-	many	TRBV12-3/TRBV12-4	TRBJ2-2	CASSLGYTGELFF	TGTGCCAGCAGCTTGGGATACACCGGGGAGCTGTTTTTT
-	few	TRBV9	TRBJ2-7	CASSVDLGVGVLREQYF	TGTGCCAGCAGCGTAGATCTGGGAGTAGGTGTTCTACGAGAACAGTACTTC
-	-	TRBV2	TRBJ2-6	CASRVNGANVLTF	TGTGCCAGCAGAGTAAATGGGGCCAACGTCCTGACTTTC
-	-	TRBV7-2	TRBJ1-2	CASSPTHGYTF	TGTGCCAGCAGCCCGACTCATGGCTACACCTTC
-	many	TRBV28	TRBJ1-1	CASSSVRWNTEAFF	TGTGCCAGCAGCTCGGTACGCTGGAACACTGAAGCTTTCTTT
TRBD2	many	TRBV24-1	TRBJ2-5	CATSDLRAGEGQETQYF	TGTGCCACCAGTGATTTACGTGCGGGAGAGGGCCAAGAGACCCAGTACTTC
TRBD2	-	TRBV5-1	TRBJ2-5	CASSSSSGQETQYF	TGCGCCAGCAGCAGTTCTAGCGGACAAGAGACCCAGTACTTC
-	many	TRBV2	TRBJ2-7	CASSVTGGSAYEQYF	TGTGCCAGCAGTGTAACGGGGGGCAGCGCCTACGAGCAGTACTTC
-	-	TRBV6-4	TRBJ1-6	CASSYSRSQIGALSSYNSPLHF	TGTGCCAGCAGTTACTCGAGGTCCCAGATAGGGGCCCTGAGCTCCTATAATTCACCCCTCCACTTT
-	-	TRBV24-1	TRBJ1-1	CATSDLRAEAFF	TGTGCCACCAGTGATTTGAGGGCTGAAGCTTTCTTT
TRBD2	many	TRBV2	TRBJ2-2	CASRPGLAGGNTGELFF	TGTGCCAGCAGGCCCGGACTAGCGGGGGGGAACACCGGGGAGCTGTTTTTT
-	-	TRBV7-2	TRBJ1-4	CASSLNRAVEKLFF	TGTGCCAGCAGCTTAAACAGGGCGGTTGAAAAACTGTTTTTT
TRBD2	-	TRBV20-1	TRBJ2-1	CSARRRETYNEQFF	TGCAGTGCTAGAAGGCGGGAGACCTACAATGAGCAGTTCTTC
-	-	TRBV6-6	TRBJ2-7	CASSYSEGRGSEQYF	TGTGCCAGCAGTTACTCGGAGGGGCGGGGAAGCGAGCAGTACTTC
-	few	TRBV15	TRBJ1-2	CATSSARDSNFYGYTF	TGTGCCACCAGCTCCGCCCGAGACAGTAACTTCTATGGCTACACCTTC
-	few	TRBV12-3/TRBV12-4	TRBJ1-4	CASSNSMSNEKLFF	TGTGCCAGCAGTAACTCAATGTCTAATGAAAAACTGTTTTTT
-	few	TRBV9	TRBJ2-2	CASEREGGELFF	TGTGCCAGCGAACGGGAAGGCGGGGAGCTGTTTTTT
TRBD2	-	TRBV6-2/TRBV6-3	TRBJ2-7	CASSGLAGQNEQYF	TGTGCCAGCAGCGGACTAGCGGGTCAGAACGAGCAGTACTTC
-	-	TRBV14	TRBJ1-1	CASSPLGPTEAFF	TGTGCCAGCAGTCCGCTGGGACCCACTGAAGCTTTCTTT
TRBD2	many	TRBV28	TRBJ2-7	CASSSISPGLAGSSYEQYF	TGTGCCAGCAGTTCCATATCACCGGGACTAGCGGGAAGCTCCTACGAGCAGTACTTC
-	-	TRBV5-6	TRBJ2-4	CASSLGGSGDIQYF	TGTGCCAGCAGCTTGGGGGGGAGTGGGGACATTCAGTACTTC
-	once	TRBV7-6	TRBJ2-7	CASRTTRDQPFTYEQYF	TGTGCCAGCCGTACGACCCGGGACCAACCGTTTACCTACGAGCAGTACTTC
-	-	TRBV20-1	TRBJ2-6	CSARDVYSGPGANVLTF	TGCAGTGCTAGAGATGTATACTCAGGGCCTGGGGCCAACGTCCTGACTTTC
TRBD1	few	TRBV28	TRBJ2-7	CASSASRDRGKHEQYF	TGTGCCAGCAGTGCGAGCCGGGACAGGGGTAAACACGAGCAGTACTTC
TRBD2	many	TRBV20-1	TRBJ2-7	CSASTSGRISYEQYF	TGCAGTGCTTCGACTAGCGGGAGGATCTCCTACGAGCAGTACTTC
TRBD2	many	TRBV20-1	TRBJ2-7	CSASASGRSEQYF	TGCAGTGCTAGCGCTAGCGGGAGGAGCGAGCAGTACTTC